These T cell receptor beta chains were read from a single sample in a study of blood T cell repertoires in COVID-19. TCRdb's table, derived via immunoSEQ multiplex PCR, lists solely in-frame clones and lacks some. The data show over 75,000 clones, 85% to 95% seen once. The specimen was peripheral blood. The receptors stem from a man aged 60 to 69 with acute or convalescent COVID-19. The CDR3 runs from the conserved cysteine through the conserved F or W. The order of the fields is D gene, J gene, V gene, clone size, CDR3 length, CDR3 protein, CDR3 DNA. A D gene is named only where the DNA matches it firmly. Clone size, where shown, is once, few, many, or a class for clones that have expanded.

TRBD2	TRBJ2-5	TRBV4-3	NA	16	CASSRGGGRALETQYF	TGCGCCAGCAGCCGCGGTGGCGGGAGGGCCTTGGAGACCCAGTACTTC
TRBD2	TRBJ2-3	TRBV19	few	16	CASTFTPSGSTDTQYF	TGTGCCAGTACCTTCACTCCTAGCGGGAGCACAGATACGCAGTATTTT
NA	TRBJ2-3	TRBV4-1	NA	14	CASSQMTDTDTQYF	TGCGCCAGCAGCCAAATGACAGACACAGATACGCAGTATTTT
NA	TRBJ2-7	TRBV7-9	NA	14	CASSAGILSYEQYF	TGTGCCAGCAGCGCGGGAATCCTATCCTACGAGCAGTACTTC
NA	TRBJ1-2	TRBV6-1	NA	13	CASSEREGDGYTF	TGTGCCAGCAGTGAACGGGAGGGGGATGGCTACACCTTC
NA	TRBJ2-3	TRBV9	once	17	CASSATERAASTDTQYF	TGTGCCAGCAGCGCGACCGAGCGGGCCGCTAGCACAGATACGCAGTATTTT
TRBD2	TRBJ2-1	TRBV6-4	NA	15	CASSIGTSGNNEQFF	TGTGCCAGCAGCATCGGGACTAGCGGGAACAATGAGCAGTTCTTC
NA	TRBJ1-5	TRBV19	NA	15	CASSMGADRNQPQHF	TGTGCCAGTAGTATGGGGGCGGATCGGAATCAGCCCCAGCATTTT
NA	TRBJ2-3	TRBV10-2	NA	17	CASSESRSPTSTDTQYF	TGCGCCAGCAGTGAGTCGAGATCGCCAACTAGCACAGATACGCAGTATTTT
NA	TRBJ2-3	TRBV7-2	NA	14	CASSLSGVVDTQYF	TGTGCCAGCAGCTTATCGGGAGTGGTAGATACGCAGTATTTT
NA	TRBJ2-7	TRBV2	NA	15	CASSEGSTDFYEQYF	TGTGCCAGCAGTGAAGGTAGTACCGACTTCTACGAGCAGTACTTC
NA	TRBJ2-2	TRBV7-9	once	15	CASSQWTENTGELFF	TGTGCCAGCAGCCAGTGGACAGAGAACACCGGGGAGCTGTTTTTT
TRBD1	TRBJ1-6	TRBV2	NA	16	CASSGAATGKGSPLHF	TGTGCCAGCAGTGGGGCCGCGACAGGGAAAGGATCACCCCTCCACTTT
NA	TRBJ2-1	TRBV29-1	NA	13	CSVGFSSYNEQFF	TGCAGCGTTGGCTTTAGCTCCTACAATGAGCAGTTCTTC
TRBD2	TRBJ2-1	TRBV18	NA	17	CASSPLRTSGRVVEQFF	TGTGCCAGCTCACCCCTTCGGACTAGCGGGAGGGTAGTTGAGCAGTTCTTC
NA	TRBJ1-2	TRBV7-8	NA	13	CASTPGGAYGYTF	TGTGCCAGCACCCCGGGAGGGGCTTATGGCTACACCTTC
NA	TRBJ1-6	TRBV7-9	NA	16	CASSLAQGRIDSPLHF	TGTGCCAGCAGCTTAGCGCAAGGCAGGATAGATTCACCCCTCCACTTT
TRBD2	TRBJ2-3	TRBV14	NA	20	CASSQAQHLQAGGITDTQYF	TGTGCCAGCAGCCAAGCTCAACACCTACAAGCGGGAGGGATCACAGATACGCAGTATTTT
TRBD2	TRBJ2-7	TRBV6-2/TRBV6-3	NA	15	CASSPGLAITYEQYF	TGTGCCAGCAGTCCGGGACTAGCGATAACTTACGAGCAGTACTTC
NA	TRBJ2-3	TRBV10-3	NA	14	CAIRTPSSTDTQYF	TGTGCCATCAGGACACCCTCTAGCACAGATACGCAGTATTTT
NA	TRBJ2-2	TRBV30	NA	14	CAWSGTVNTGELFF	TGTGCCTGGAGTGGGACAGTCAACACCGGGGAGCTGTTTTTT
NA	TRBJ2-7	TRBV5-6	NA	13	CASSAVAGYEQYF	TGTGCCAGCAGCGCGGTGGCGGGGTACGAGCAGTACTTC
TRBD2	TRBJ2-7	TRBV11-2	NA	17	CASSLDLAGGQVYEQYF	TGTGCCAGCAGCTTAGATCTAGCGGGAGGGCAAGTTTACGAGCAGTACTTC
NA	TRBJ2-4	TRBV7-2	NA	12	CASSLGGKIQYF	TGTGCCAGCAGCTTAGGGGGCAAGATTCAGTACTTC
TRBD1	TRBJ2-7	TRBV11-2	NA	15	CASSLDPGQSYEQYF	TGTGCCAGCAGCTTAGACCCGGGACAGAGCTACGAGCAGTACTTC
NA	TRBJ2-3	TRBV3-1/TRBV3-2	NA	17	CASSPQPGLGGTDTQYF	TGTGCCAGCAGCCCCCAACCGGGACTTGGGGGCACAGATACGCAGTATTTT
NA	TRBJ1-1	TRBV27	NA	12	CASRRGVGEAFF	TGTGCCAGCAGACGGGGGGTTGGTGAAGCTTTCTTT
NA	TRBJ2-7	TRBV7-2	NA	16	CASSLGSRRTSYEQYF	TGTGCCAGCAGCTTAGGCTCCAGGCGAACTTCCTACGAGCAGTACTTC
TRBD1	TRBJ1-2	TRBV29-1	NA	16	CSVGPFPGQGGYGYTF	TGCAGCGTTGGCCCTTTCCCAGGACAGGGCGGCTATGGCTACACCTTC
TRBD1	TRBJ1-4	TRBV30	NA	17	CAWSVSLGRTGREKLFF	TGTGCCTGGAGTGTATCCCTCGGGAGGACAGGGAGAGAAAAACTGTTTTTT
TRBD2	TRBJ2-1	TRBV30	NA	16	CAWSPLGGRAFNEQFF	TGTGCCTGGAGCCCCCTGGGCGGGAGGGCCTTCAATGAGCAGTTCTTC
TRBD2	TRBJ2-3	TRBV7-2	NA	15	CASSSGSGTPPPQYF	TGTGCCAGCAGCTCGGGTAGCGGGACTCCCCCCCCGCAGTATTTT
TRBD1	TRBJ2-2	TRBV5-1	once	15	CASSVRDRNTGELFF	TGCGCCAGCAGCGTGAGGGACAGGAACACCGGGGAGCTGTTTTTT
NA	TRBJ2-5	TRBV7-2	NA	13	CASSPSGPRDQYF	TGTGCCAGCAGCCCCTCCGGGCCACGGGACCAGTACTTC
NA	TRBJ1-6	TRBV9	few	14	CASSVDPGNSPLHF	TGTGCCAGCAGCGTAGATCCCGGGAATTCACCCCTCCACTTT
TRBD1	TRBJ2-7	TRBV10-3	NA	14	CAISSGTGSNEQYF	TGTGCCATCAGTTCCGGGACAGGGTCCAACGAGCAGTACTTC
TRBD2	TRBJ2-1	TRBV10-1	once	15	CASSWGGSRTDEQFF	TGCGCCAGCAGCTGGGGGGGATCGCGGACGGATGAGCAGTTCTTC
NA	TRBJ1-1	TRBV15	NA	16	CATSRDPGRVRTEAFF	TGTGCCACCAGCAGAGATCCCGGCAGGGTGAGAACTGAAGCTTTCTTT
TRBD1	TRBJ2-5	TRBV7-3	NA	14	CASSQDRGRETQYF	TGTGCCAGCAGCCAGGACAGGGGGCGGGAGACCCAGTACTTC
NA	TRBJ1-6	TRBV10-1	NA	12	CASSVEGSPLHF	TGCGCCAGCAGTGTGGAGGGTTCACCCCTCCACTTT
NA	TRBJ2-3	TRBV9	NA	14	CASSEGGDGDTQYF	TGTGCCAGCAGCGAAGGGGGTGATGGAGATACGCAGTATTTT
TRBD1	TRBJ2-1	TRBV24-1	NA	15	CATSDPGQGSREQFF	TGTGCCACCAGTGACCCGGGACAGGGGTCTCGTGAGCAGTTCTTC
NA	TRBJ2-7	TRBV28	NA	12	CASSLQGYEQYF	TGTGCCAGCAGTTTACAGGGGTACGAGCAGTACTTC
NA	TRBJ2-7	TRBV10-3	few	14	CAIRRTGITYEQYF	TGTGCCATCAGAAGAACAGGGATAACCTACGAGCAGTACTTC